This T cell receptor beta chain derives from a study of blood T cell repertoires in COVID-19. On the study more broadly: T cells, B-cell-depleted T cells, or PBMCs supplied cDNA or gDNA.

Cohort assignment relied on participant-reported clinical history. The CDR3 totals 11 residues. Between the trimmed V and J ends, which lost 10 bases and 6 bases, there was a span of 9 bases. Germline CDR1 SGHAT, CDR2 FQDESV (reference sequence). Original processing methods: The assay estimated nucleated cells by amplifying reference gene primers. TCRdb's copy holds only in-frame clones and misses some; the assay was immunoSEQ multiplex PCR. That table furnishes V, J and clone size, whereas the DNA furnished D and trimming. The sample includes 110,000 to 150,000 clones, roughly 78% seen only once; the top ten take more than 5%.

This TCR came from a woman in her forties or fifties who had recovered from COVID-19. Sequenced sample: PBMCs or T cells enriched from blood (not recorded which). The chain carries TRBV11-1 and TRBJ2-2; TRBD2 is a possible D gene (5 bases). DNA of the CDR3: TGTGCCACCCGAGGGCCCGGGGAGCTGTTTTTT. This codes for CATRGPGELFF. Using reference TRBV11-1 and TRBJ2-2 for the parts outside the CDR3, the full variable domain is EAEVAQSPRYKITEKSQAVAFWCDPISGHATLYWYRQILGQGPELLVQFQDESVVDDSQLPKDRFSAERLKGVDSTLKIQPAELGDSAMYLCATRGPGELFFGEGSRLTVL.